The clone carrying this TCR beta chain has at least ten counts. The sample comes from a study of neurological immune-mediated disorders. MiXCR was run by TCRdb on the 5' RACE reads, yielding one entry per CDR3 protein. The profile shows tens of thousands of distinct CDR3 sequences, about 10% of them singletons. Germline lookup yields CDR1 SQVTM and CDR2 ANQGSEA. The ends were cut back, 4 bases at V and 1 base at J, with 8 bases in the middle. This CDR3 has 12 amino acids. Sequencing input: PBMCs. The chain carries TRBV29-1 and TRBJ2-7, with unresolved D. The sequence was obtained from a man aged 55-75 years in good health. In DNA form, the CDR3 reads TGCAGCGTTGCAGGACGGTCCTACGAGCAGTACTTC. Protein sequence: CSVAGRSYEQYF.